The source of this T cell receptor (beta chain) is a study of beta chain features in type 1 diabetes. Study-level results: Type 1 diabetes patients had TCRB CDR3s that were shorter (moderately but significantly so) in all four CD4+ subsets. Cells that show high TCR expression could be over-represented by cDNA sequencing.

V shed 0 bases and J 7 bases; nucleotides not matched to a gene: 8. This CDR3 is 16 amino acids long. In germline, CDR1 is SGDLS, CDR2 YYNGEE. Each population that was sorted was more than 98% pure. Reverse transcription of all isolated RNA meant that expressed TCRB transcripts were sequenced. The assay was immunoSEQ multiplex PCR, and TCRdb's table has in-frame clones only and misses some. The table shows about 360,000 clones, with around 13% occurring only once. This clone was seen only a few times. Its antigen is unidentified. V gene TRBV9 combines with J gene TRBJ2-2, with 8 bases lining up with TRBD2. The clonotype originates from a man aged 18 to 30 in good health. Sequencing was performed on naive CD4+ T cells from blood. CDR3 sequence (DNA): TGTGCCAGCAGCGTAGACCCGGGGGGGCCTAACGGGGAGCTGTTTTTT. This codes for CASSVDPGGPNGELFF.